The present TCR beta chain was sequenced within a study of T cells in Graves' hyperthyroidism and ophthalmopathy. Study-level results: Most expanded thyroid clonotypes above 0.001 also appeared in blood. The model anticipated ophthalmopathy a median around six months pre-onset. Using 13 V-J features, a model discriminated ophthalmopathy from stable hyperthyroidism.

RNA transcripts gave rise to amplified TCR beta CDR3 regions. Using the HTBI primer set, a first-round RT-PCR was run on the TCR CDR3. Each CDR3 protein gets one entry after TCRdb re-called the multiplex PCR reads with MiXCR. The sample has about 690,000 distinct CDR3 sequences, roughly a sixth seen once; the top ten hold 15%. To note about this clonotype: What it binds is unknown.

This CDR3 contains 16 residues. V was pared by 1 base and J by 4 bases, with 11 bases between. This chain connects TRBV12-3 or TRBV12-4 to TRBJ1-6, with D possibly matching TRBD1 (5 bases). Material for sequencing was blood. The clonotype was recovered from a man aged 50 to 60 with Graves' hyperthyroidism. The CDR3 is CASSLGVAGYNSPLHF. The DNA of the CDR3 is TGTGCCAGCAGTTTAGGGGTAGCAGGGTATAATTCACCCCTCCACTTT.